The 15 T cell receptor beta chains reported below all come from one sample, sequenced in a study of shared clonotypes between healthy human individuals. The table came from immunoSEQ multiplex PCR; TCRdb's copy has only in-frame clones and leaves some out. The table has just over 95,000 clones, around 67% seen once. What was sequenced was memory CD8+ T cells sorted from blood. Subset reported: CD45RO+ cells pooled with CCR7-negative TemRA cells. All receptors come from a man aged 25-45 years in good health.

This clone was seen repeatedly, ten times or more. This chain joins TRBV2 and TRBJ2-3, with D hard to call. This CDR3 is built from 15 residues. Trimming took off 4 bases at V and 10 bases at J, with 21 bases between the two ends. CDR1 and CDR2 (germline): SNHLY, FYNNEI. The DNA for the CDR3 is TGTGCCAGCAGTGGCGGCAGGATCGCGCCCGGAGCGCAGTATTTT. Amino acid sequence: CASSGGRIAPGAQYF.

This chain connects TRBV6-6 to TRBJ1-5, with D perhaps matching TRBD1 (5 bases). Germline V gene data show CDR1 as MNHNY and CDR2 as SVGAGI (reference sequence). The V end was cut by 0 bases, the J end by 4 bases, with 10 bases between. This CDR3 is built from 15 residues. The CDR3 loop is CASSYSGQANQPQHF. In DNA form, the CDR3 reads TGTGCCAGCAGTTACTCGGGGCAGGCAAATCAGCCCCAGCATTTT.

The V gene is TRBV11-1, the J gene TRBJ2-7, with TRBD1 identical over 7 bases. The V and J ends lost 5 bases and 5 bases, in that order; junction bases with no gene match: 0. This CDR3 is built from 11 residues. CDR1 SGHAT and CDR2 FQDESV come from the germline V gene (reference sequence). The CDR3 region is CASSQGDEQYF. The DNA of the CDR3 is TGTGCCAGCAGCCAGGGGGACGAGCAGTACTTC.

The chain carries TRBV5-1 and TRBJ2-1; D is possibly TRBD1 (6 bases). The V gene lost 1 base and the J gene lost 0 bases, with 14 bases spanning the gap. This CDR3 comprises 17 residues. Looked up from germline, CDR1 is SGHRS and CDR2 is YFSETQ. Here the CDR3 reads CASSLRTVPSSYNEQFF. DNA of the CDR3: TGCGCCAGCAGCTTGCGGACAGTCCCGAGCTCCTACAATGAGCAGTTCTTC.

The chain carries TRBV11-2 and TRBJ2-3, with D hard to call. Germline CDR1 reads SGHAT; CDR2 reads FQNNGV. The CDR3 length is 14 residues. V was trimmed by 2 bases and J by 2 bases, leaving 8 bases between them. CDR3 sequence: CASSLTSDTDTQYF. The CDR3 coding sequence is TGTGCCAGCAGCTTAACAAGTGACACAGATACGCAGTATTTT.

CDR3 in DNA: TGTGCCAGCAGTGTATCGCGCCGGGAGAGGGAGACCCAGTACTTC. It translates to CASSVSRRERETQYF. This rearrangement joins TRBV28 to TRBJ2-5; D may be TRBD2 (6 bases). Per the germline V gene, CDR1 is MDHEN and CDR2 is SYDVKM. There are 15 residues in the CDR3. The V end was cut by 5 bases, the J end by 5 bases, with 18 bases between.

J is TRBJ1-1 and V is TRBV29-1; tentatively, D is TRBD1 (5 bases). This CDR3 contains 12 residues. Trimming took off 5 bases at V and 3 bases at J, with 10 bases between the two ends. Germline-derived CDR1 and CDR2 are SQVTM and ANQGSEA. CDR3 bases: TGCAGCGTTCTTCCGGGACACACTGAAGCTTTCTTT. As protein: CSVLPGHTEAFF.

The chain is built from TRBV6-5 and TRBJ2-5; TRBD1 might be the D (6 bases). The V and J ends lost 0 bases and 5 bases respectively, with 16 bases between them. The CDR3 length is 16 residues. The germline V gene encodes CDR1 MNHEY and CDR2 SVGAGI. This chain's CDR3 is CASSYSRTGSLETQYF. For the CDR3, the DNA is TGTGCCAGCAGTTACTCGCGTACAGGGTCATTGGAGACCCAGTACTTC.

The V and J genes are TRBV28 and TRBJ1-5; 10 nucleotides line up with TRBD1. Trimming at V came to 10 bases and at J to 4 bases, leaving 7 bases not matched to a gene. Germline V CDR1 and CDR2: MDHEN, SYDVKM. This CDR3 has 14 residues. This CDR3 is CATPRTGGNQPQHF. In DNA, the CDR3 is TGTGCCACCCCCCGGACAGGGGGAAATCAGCCCCAGCATTTT. Full variable domain (missing parts from reference TRBV28 and TRBJ1-5): DVKVTQSSRYLVKRTGEKVFLECVQDMDHENMFWYRQDPGLGLRLIYFSYDVKMKEKGDIPEGYSVSREKKERFSLILESASTNQTSMYLCATPRTGGNQPQHFGDGTRLSIL.

The chain is built from TRBV6-4 and TRBJ2-1, with D perhaps TRBD2 (6 bases). Germline V gives CDR1 MRHNA, CDR2 SNTAGT. V lost 3 bases and J lost 5, with 11 bases in between. The CDR3 has 14 residues. CDR3 nucleotides: TGTGCCAGCAGTGAAGGCGGAGGGAACAATGAGCAGTTCTTC. This sequence encodes CASSEGGGNNEQFF.

The chain is built from TRBV13 and TRBJ2-2, with 9 bases lining up with TRBD2. Germline CDR1 reads PRHDT; CDR2 reads FYEKMQ (reference sequence). The CDR3 loop spans 17 amino acids. V gave up 4 bases and J gave up 2 bases; unmatched junction bases: 8. The CDR3 nucleotides read TGTGCCAGCAGCTCGAATCTAGCGGGATTAAACACCGGGGAGCTGTTTTTT. Protein sequence: CASSSNLAGLNTGELFF.

This chain uses TRBV28 with TRBJ1-1; TRBD1 matches at 9 bases. Losses at the gene ends were 10 bases for V and 0 bases for J; bases not matched to a gene: 12. The CDR3 covers 16 residues. CDR1 is MDHEN and CDR2 is SYDVKM in the germline V gene. CDR3 loop: CATRGRDRALNTEAFF. The DNA of the CDR3 is TGTGCCACCAGGGGTCGGGACAGGGCGTTGAACACTGAAGCTTTCTTT.

The rearrangement joins TRBV10-3 to TRBJ2-2, with 11 bases aligning to TRBD1. V shed 9 bases, J shed 3 bases, and the junction held 3 bases outside the gene matches. CDR3 length equals 14 residues. The V gene's germline CDR1 is ENHRY and CDR2 SYGVKD. CDR3 coding DNA: TGTGCCATTTGGACAGGGGGCTACACCGGGGAGCTGTTTTTT. Its protein is CAIWTGGYTGELFF.

This chain links TRBV6-6 with TRBJ2-1; D uncertain. Per the germline V gene, CDR1 is MNHNY and CDR2 is SVGAGI (reference sequence). Deletions cut 8 bases from V and 9 bases from J, with 8 bases between. This CDR3 region has 10 residues. Written as DNA, the CDR3 is TGTGCCAGCGGTTTAACTGAGCAGTTCTTC. It is translated as CASGLTEQFF.

This rearrangement joins TRBV7-5 to TRBJ2-7; TRBD2, the D gene given by the table, was not confirmed from the DNA. TRBV7-5 is given as a pseudogene. The CDR3 extends over 12 amino acids. The CDR3 here is CASSPPSGEQYF. The CDR3, as DNA: TGTGCCAGCAGCCCGCCTTCGGGGGAGCAGTACTTC.